One sample yielded the 24 T cell receptor beta chains listed below, sequenced in a study of blood T cell repertoires in COVID-19. Repertoires were generated with immunoSEQ multiplex PCR, while TCRdb's copy carries only in-frame clones and drops some. The sample includes approximately 94,000 clones, about 91% of them seen just once. Sequenced: peripheral blood. Every receptor here comes from a woman between 65 and 79 years old with acute or convalescent COVID-19.

The rearrangement uses TRBV3-1 (or the pseudogene TRBV3-2) and TRBJ2-5, with TRBD2 matching over 11 bases. The germline V gene has CDR1 LGHDT and CDR2 YNNKEL (reference sequence). The CDR3 sequence is 16 residues long. Trimming cost V 1 base and J 1 base; bases outside gene matches: 2. The CDR3 reads CASSQGLAGFQETQYF. CDR3 coding DNA: TGTGCCAGCAGCCAAGGACTAGCGGGGTTCCAAGAGACCCAGTACTTC.

The rearrangement uses TRBV2 and TRBJ1-1; 7 nucleotides align to TRBD1. The V gene end was trimmed by 5 bases and the J gene end by 6 bases; junction bases not matched to a gene: 12. The germline V gene has CDR1 SNHLY and CDR2 FYNNEI. This CDR3 has 15 amino acids. CDR3 DNA sequence: TGTGCCAGCAGTCAAACAGGGGCGGTAAAAGCTGAAGCTTTCTTT. This sequence encodes CASSQTGAVKAEAFF.

This sequence joins TRBV9 and TRBJ2-3; a weak D match, TRBD2 (5 bases). This CDR3 has 15 residues. CDR1 is SGDLS and CDR2 is YYNGEE in the germline V gene. Trimming shortened V by 0 bases and J by 2 bases, and 10 bases separated the two germline ends. CDR3 residues: CASSVGVSDTDTQYF. CDR3 nucleotides: TGTGCCAGCAGCGTAGGGGTTAGCGACACAGATACGCAGTATTTT.

V gene TRBV14 combines with J gene TRBJ1-2; 11 nucleotides align to TRBD1. The germline V gene encodes CDR1 SGHDN and CDR2 FVKESK. The CDR3 extends over 13 amino acids. V was pared by 0 bases and J by 14 bases, with 5 bases of the junction left unmatched. The CDR3 sequence: CASSQEGQGARTF. The CDR3 DNA follows: TGTGCCAGCAGCCAAGAAGGACAGGGGGCGCGGACCTTC.

This chain uses TRBV10-2 with TRBJ2-7; 12 nucleotides match TRBD2. CDR1 is WSHSY, CDR2 SAAADI, per germline. The CDR3 contains 14 residues. After removal of 6 bases from V and 2 bases from J, the junction contained 2 bases not matched to a gene. CDR3 coding DNA: TGCGCCAGCAGAGGGACTAGCGGGCCCTACGAGCAGTACTTC. Translating it yields CASRGTSGPYEQYF.

This clone was recorded a few times. This chain connects TRBV7-3 to TRBJ2-3; 9 bases match TRBD2. Germline loops: CDR1 SGHTA, CDR2 FQGTGA. The CDR3 is 16 amino acids. Losses at the gene ends were 3 bases for V and 1 base for J; bases not matched to a gene: 5. The CDR3 sequence is CASSLEIAGGTDTQYF. The CDR3 bases are TGTGCCAGCAGCTTGGAGATAGCGGGGGGCACAGATACGCAGTATTTT.

This chain connects TRBV9 to TRBJ2-7; TRBD1 matches 8 bases. The V gene end was trimmed by 0 bases and the J gene end by 1 base; junction bases not matched to a gene: 6. The CDR3 extends over 16 amino acids. CDR1 SGDLS and CDR2 YYNGEE come from the germline V gene. CDR3 DNA sequence: TGTGCCAGCAGCGTAGAGGGACAGGAATCTTCCTACGAGCAGTACTTC. Translating it yields CASSVEGQESSYEQYF.

V and J are TRBV6-5 and TRBJ2-1, with a possible D match to TRBD2 (6 bases). V gave up 4 bases and J gave up 7 bases, with 14 bases separating them. CDR1 is MNHEY and CDR2 is SVGAGI in the germline V gene. CDR3 length: 14 amino acids. The CDR3 loop is CASSFGRAGNEQFF. CDR3 bases: TGTGCCAGCAGTTTCGGCAGGGCGGGAAATGAGCAGTTCTTC.

This chain connects TRBV6-5 to TRBJ1-2; tentative D call: TRBD1 (5 bases). This CDR3 has 14 amino acids. Germline CDR1 MNHEY, CDR2 SVGAGI. Trimming left V 7 bases short and J 3 bases short, with 15 bases between. CDR3 nucleotides: TGTGCCAGCAAACTCGGGGGGGGTGACTATGGCTACACCTTC. The encoded protein is CASKLGGGDYGYTF.

The chain recombines TRBV19 with TRBJ1-1; D possibly corresponds to TRBD1 (5 bases). The V gene lost 5 bases and the J gene lost 1 base, with 20 bases spanning the gap. From germline, CDR1 is LNHDA and CDR2 SQIVND (reference sequence). CDR3 length equals 17 residues. CDR3 sequence reads: CASSPLGQSSTNTEAFF. CDR3 nucleotides: TGTGCCAGTAGTCCCCTGGGGCAGAGTAGTACGAACACTGAAGCTTTCTTT.

This chain connects TRBV24-1 to TRBJ2-5; D is unclear. Trimming cost V 4 bases and J 3 bases, with 8 bases left between them. Germline CDR1 KGHDR, CDR2 SFDVKD. This CDR3 comprises 13 residues. CDR3 amino acids: CATSDPTEETQYF. The CDR3 bases are TGTGCCACCAGTGACCCCACAGAAGAGACCCAGTACTTC.

This rearrangement joins TRBV27 to TRBJ1-5; 7 bases fit TRBD1. This CDR3 comprises 15 residues. Germline V gene lookup returns CDR1 MNHEY and CDR2 SMNVEV (reference sequence). V shed 5 bases and J 2 bases; nucleotides not matched to a gene: 6. Here the CDR3 reads CASSPTGVGNQPQHF. CDR3 coding DNA: TGTGCCAGCAGTCCAACAGGGGTTGGCAATCAGCCCCAGCATTTT.

This chain connects TRBV5-1 to TRBJ1-1, with D maybe TRBD1 (6 bases). The CDR3 spans 14 residues. Germline loops: CDR1 SGHRS, CDR2 YFSETQ. The germline V and J ends were trimmed by 7 bases and 0 bases, with 13 bases remaining between them. The CDR3 bases are TGCGCCAGCTCTGGAACAGGGTTGAACACTGAAGCTTTCTTT. Translating it yields CASSGTGLNTEAFF.

The CDR3 nucleotides read TGTGCCAGCAGCGTAGAGAAAGGGGGAGAATCCTACAATGAGCAGTTCTTC. It specifies CASSVEKGGESYNEQFF. The rearrangement links TRBV9 to TRBJ2-1, with a tentative D call TRBD1 (6 bases). This CDR3 region has 17 residues. Germline assignment: CDR1 SGDLS and CDR2 YYNGEE. Trimming took off 0 bases at V and 1 base at J, with 14 bases between the two ends.

The chain couples TRBV10-3 to TRBJ2-5; 7 bases are a match to TRBD1. Germline CDR1 ENHRY, CDR2 SYGVKD. This CDR3 contains 18 residues. V dropped 3 bases and J dropped 3; count of bases not matched to a gene: 16. The CDR3 region is CAISESTGTAITKETQYF. In DNA, the CDR3 is TGTGCCATCAGTGAATCAACCGGGACAGCTATTACGAAAGAGACCCAGTACTTC.

V gene TRBV5-4 combines with J gene TRBJ2-7; 12 nucleotides agree with TRBD2. The CDR3 runs to 16 residues. V lost 3 bases and J lost 3; bases outside the gene matches: 7. Germline assignment: CDR1 SGHNT and CDR2 YYREEE (reference sequence). The CDR3: CASSSSTSGRYYEQYF. CDR3 DNA: TGTGCCAGCAGCTCCTCGACTAGCGGGAGATACTACGAGCAGTACTTC.

The chain couples TRBV29-1 to TRBJ1-2, with D tentatively TRBD1 (5 bases). Looked up from germline, CDR1 is SQVTM and CDR2 is ANQGSEA. Between the trimmed V and J ends, which lost 3 bases and 4 bases, there was a span of 9 bases. This CDR3 has 12 amino acids. The CDR3 coding sequence is TGCAGCGTTGATCCAGGGTCCTATGGCTACACCTTC. Translated: CSVDPGSYGYTF.

The rearrangement joins TRBV5-6 to TRBJ2-7; 9 bases are a match to TRBD1. Germline V gene data show CDR1 as SGHDT and CDR2 as YYEEEE. This CDR3 comprises 15 residues. Trimming cost V 4 bases and J 7 bases; bases outside gene matches: 12. The CDR3: CASSSPGQGLWEQYF. For the CDR3, the DNA is TGTGCCAGCAGCAGCCCGGGACAGGGTTTATGGGAGCAGTACTTC.

The rearrangement joins TRBV6-5 to TRBJ2-7, with D tentatively TRBD2 (6 bases). Trimming removed 6 bases at V and 5 bases at J, with 11 bases between. The CDR3 length is 12 residues. Per the germline V gene, CDR1 is MNHEY and CDR2 is SVGAGI. CDR3: CASSTGVHEQYF. Here the CDR3 DNA reads TGTGCCAGCAGCACGGGAGTCCACGAGCAGTACTTC.

This rearrangement joins TRBV27 to TRBJ2-7; 11 bases line up with TRBD2. V was clipped by 5 bases and J by 3 bases; unmatched bases: 6. Looked up from germline, CDR1 is MNHEY and CDR2 is SMNVEV (reference sequence). The CDR3 has 15 residues. The CDR3 nucleotides read TGTGCCAGCAGTCTACGGGGACTAGCGGACTACGAGCAGTACTTC. Amino acid sequence: CASSLRGLADYEQYF.

Only one count was recorded for this clone. J is TRBJ2-1 and V is TRBV6-5, with D maybe TRBD1 (5 bases). This CDR3 contains 15 residues. Trimming shortened V by 0 bases and J by 0 bases, and 6 bases separated the two germline ends. The germline gives CDR1 MNHEY, CDR2 SVGAGI. The CDR3 loop reads CASSYSDNSYNEQFF. The CDR3 coding sequence is TGTGCCAGCAGTTACTCGGACAACTCCTACAATGAGCAGTTCTTC.

This clone was counted once. This chain uses TRBV6-5 with TRBJ1-5; D remains unclear. The length of the CDR3 is 12 residues. Trimming cost V 8 bases and J 1 base, with 6 bases left between them. Per the germline V gene, CDR1 is MNHEY and CDR2 is SVGAGI. In nucleotides, the CDR3 is TGTGCCAGCTTCGTGAGCAATCAGCCCCAGCATTTT. Its translation is CASFVSNQPQHF.

This clone appeared a single time. The rearrangement joins TRBV23-1 to TRBJ2-7; 8 positions agree with TRBD1. TRBV23-1 is flagged as an ORF with uncertain function. The CDR3 extends over 15 amino acids. The junction had 8 bases not matched to a gene; V was cut back by 6 bases and J by 1 base. The CDR3 spells CASSLYRDRSYEQYF. The CDR3 nucleotides are TGCGCCAGCAGCCTATACCGGGACAGGTCCTACGAGCAGTACTTC.

The V call is TRBV7-8, the J call TRBJ2-5, with TRBD1 matching over 7 bases. The CDR3 spans 15 residues. CDR1 and CDR2 (germline): SGHVS, FQNEAQ. J gave up 1 base and V 1 base, and 3 bases lay outside the gene matches. This CDR3 reads CASSLDGTVQETQYF. DNA of the CDR3: TGTGCCAGCAGCTTAGATGGGACAGTCCAAGAGACCCAGTACTTC.